This entry features one T cell receptor (beta chain) sequence. This sample stems from a study of blood T cell repertoires in COVID-19. Study details: COVID-19 samples from acute and convalescent phases originated in the United States, Italy and Spain. From T cells, B-cell-depleted T cells, or PBMCs came the material, which was cDNA or gDNA.

TCRdb's copy holds only in-frame clones and misses some; the assay was immunoSEQ multiplex PCR. This table holds about 190,000 clones, about nine tenths found once. Germline assignment: CDR1 LNHDA and CDR2 SQIVND (reference sequence). Trimming shortened V by 7 bases and J by 3 bases, and 18 bases separated the two germline ends. This CDR3 comprises 15 residues. The sequence was obtained from a man aged 25 to 40 with acute or convalescent COVID-19. The sequenced material came from peripheral blood. The rearrangement uses TRBV19 and TRBJ1-2; D call uncertain. The CDR3 here is CASKKDLDLHYGYTF. CDR3 DNA: TGTGCCAGTAAAAAGGACTTGGACCTTCACTATGGCTACACCTTC.